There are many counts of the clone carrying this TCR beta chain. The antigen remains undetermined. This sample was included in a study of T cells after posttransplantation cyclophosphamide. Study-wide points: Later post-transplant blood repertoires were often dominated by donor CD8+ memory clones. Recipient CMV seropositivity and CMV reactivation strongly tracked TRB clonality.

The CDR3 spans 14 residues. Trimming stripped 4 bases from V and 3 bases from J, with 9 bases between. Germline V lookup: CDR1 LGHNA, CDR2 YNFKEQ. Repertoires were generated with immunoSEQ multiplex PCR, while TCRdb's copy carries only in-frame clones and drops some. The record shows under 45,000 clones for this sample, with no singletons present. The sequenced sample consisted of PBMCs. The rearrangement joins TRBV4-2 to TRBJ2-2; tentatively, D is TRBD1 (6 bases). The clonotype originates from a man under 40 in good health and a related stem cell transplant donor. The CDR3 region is CASSRNRDTGELFF. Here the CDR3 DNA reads TGTGCCAGCAGCCGGAACAGGGACACCGGGGAGCTGTTTTTT.